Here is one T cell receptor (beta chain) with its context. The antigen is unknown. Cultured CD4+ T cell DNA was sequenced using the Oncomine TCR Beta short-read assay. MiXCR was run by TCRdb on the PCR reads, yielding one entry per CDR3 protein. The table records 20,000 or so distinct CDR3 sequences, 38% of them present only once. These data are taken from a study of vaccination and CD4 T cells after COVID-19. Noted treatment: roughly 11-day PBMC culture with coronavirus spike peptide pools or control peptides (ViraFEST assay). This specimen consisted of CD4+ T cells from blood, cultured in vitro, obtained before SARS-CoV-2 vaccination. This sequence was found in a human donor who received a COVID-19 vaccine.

This chain's CDR3 is CASSLVGEETQYF. The CDR3 DNA follows: TGTGCCAGCAGCTTGGTAGGAGAAGAGACCCAGTACTTC. The chain couples TRBV5-4 to TRBJ2-5; D gene ambiguous. CDR3 length equals 13 residues. The V end lost 0 bases, the J end lost 3 bases, and 6 bases lay between the germline ends. Per the germline V gene, CDR1 is SGHNT and CDR2 is YYREEE (reference sequence).